These 9 T cell receptor beta chains were all obtained from the same sample, sequenced in a study of T cells in Graves' hyperthyroidism and ophthalmopathy. Regions amplified from RNA transcripts were the TCR beta CDR3 regions. Researchers ran a first-round RT-PCR on the TCR CDR3 using the HTBI primer set. TCRdb reprocessed the multiplex PCR reads with MiXCR, giving one entry per CDR3 protein. The table records some 140,000 distinct CDR3 sequences, around 20% of them present only once. Sample: blood. These TCRs come from a woman aged 45-60 years with Graves' hyperthyroidism that later progressed to Graves' ophthalmopathy.

This clonotype occurred many times. The chain combines TRBV27 with TRBJ2-1, with a tentative D call TRBD1 (6 bases). This CDR3 has 15 amino acids. V shed 5 bases and J shed 4 bases, with 15 bases lying between them. CDR1 and CDR2 from the germline V gene are MNHEY and SMNVEV (reference sequence). This CDR3 is CASSPGQTKYNEQFF. CDR3 DNA: TGTGCCAGCAGTCCAGGACAGACGAAGTACAATGAGCAGTTCTTC.

This clonotype was counted many times. Here the CDR3 DNA reads TGTGCCAGCAGCCGGGGACCGAACACCGGGGAGCTGTTTTTT. As protein: CASSRGPNTGELFF. J is TRBJ2-2 and V is TRBV7-3; possibly TRBD1 or TRBD2 for D (5 bases each). CDR1 SGHTA and CDR2 FQGTGA come from the germline V gene. The CDR3 extends over 14 amino acids. V lost 5 bases and J lost 0, with 7 bases in between.

This clonotype occurred many times. The V call is TRBV2, the J call TRBJ2-1, with D possibly TRBD2 on 5 matching bases. The ends were cut back, 4 bases at V and 7 bases at J, with 14 bases in the middle. This CDR3 has 14 amino acids. Germline lookup yields CDR1 SNHLY and CDR2 FYNNEI. The CDR3 bases are TGTGCCAGCAGTGGCAGCAGATCGGGGAATGAGCAGTTCTTC. Translation gives CASSGSRSGNEQFF.

The gene calls are TRBV3-1 and TRBJ2-3; maybe TRBD1 (5 bases). The CDR3 is 12 amino acids. Trimming left V 8 bases short and J 8 bases short, with 14 bases between. Per germline, CDR1 LGHDT and CDR2 YNNKEL (reference sequence). For the CDR3, the DNA is TGTGCCAGCTTACTCATCCAGGGTACGCAGTATTTT. This codes for CASLLIQGTQYF.

This clonotype was recorded a few times. The conserved final phenylalanine or tryptophan is absent from the CDR3, which likely points to a read error. V gene TRBV30 combines with J gene TRBJ1-1; 7 nucleotides agree with TRBD1. This CDR3 spans 15 amino acids. CDR1 and CDR2 (germline): GTSNPN, SVGIG (reference sequence). V lost 0 bases and J lost 1; bases outside the gene matches: 5. The chain's CDR3 is CAWSVLAGGNTEAFL. CDR3 nucleotide sequence: TGTGCCTGGAGTGTACTGGCAGGGGGGAACACTGAAGCTTTCCTT.

This clonotype occurred many times. V usage is TRBV11-2 and J usage is TRBJ2-7; TRBD2 agrees at 13 bases. The junction had 4 bases not matched to a gene; V was cut back by 3 bases and J by 5 bases. The CDR3 loop spans 15 amino acids. In germline, CDR1 is SGHAT, CDR2 FQNNGV. The CDR3 loop reads CASSFSTSGRNEQYF. CDR3 nucleotide sequence: TGTGCCAGCAGCTTCTCGACTAGCGGGAGGAACGAGCAGTACTTC.

Remarks on this clonotype: Just one base apart from a much larger clone, this may be a read error. The chain is built from TRBV6-5 and TRBJ1-2; TRBD1 is a possible D gene (6 bases). The CDR3 has 12 amino acids. Germline-derived CDR1 and CDR2 are MNHEY and SVGAGI. The CDR3 nucleotides read TGTACCAGCAGGGGTGGTGGTCGGAGCTACACCTTC. This codes for CTSRGGGRSYTF.

The chain couples TRBV11-2 to TRBJ1-1, with a weak D call TRBD1 (5 bases). CDR3 length: 13 residues. Trimming removed 1 base from V and 7 bases from J, with 10 bases in between. Looked up from germline, CDR1 is SGHAT and CDR2 is FQNNGV. As DNA, the CDR3 is TGTGCCAGCAGCTTAGCAGGGTCAGATGAAGCTTTCTTT. The encoded protein is CASSLAGSDEAFF.

Many counts were recorded for this clonotype. The rearrangement joins TRBV20-1 to TRBJ1-1; D possibly corresponds to TRBD1 (5 bases). Germline V gene lookup returns CDR1 DFQATT and CDR2 SNEGSKA (reference sequence). This CDR3 region has 14 residues. V was shortened by 2 bases and J by 5 bases, with 15 bases between the two germline ends. The CDR3 DNA reads TGCAGTGCTAGACAGGGTATTTTAGCAACTGAAGCTTTCTTT. Protein sequence: CSARQGILATEAFF.